The clone carrying this T cell receptor beta chain has a count of ten or more. There were TCR beta CDR3 regions amplified from RNA transcripts. HTBI primers drove first-round RT-PCR of the TCR CDR3. TCRdb called the multiplex PCR reads again in MiXCR, with one record for every CDR3 protein. The repertoire holds some 440,000 distinct CDR3 sequences, with less than 20% as singletons. Germline V gene data show CDR1 as SGHAT and CDR2 as FQNNGV. The V end was cut by 0 bases, the J end by 5 bases, with 5 bases between. CDR3 size: 13 residues. This sample stems from a study of T cells in Graves' hyperthyroidism and ophthalmopathy.

This sequence joins TRBV11-2 and TRBJ1-5; D is ambiguous. The sample taken for sequencing was blood. This clonotype was sampled from a young woman with Graves' hyperthyroidism. As DNA, the CDR3 is TGTGCCAGCAGCTTAGAGGGTCATCAGCCCCAGCATTTT. Protein sequence: CASSLEGHQPQHF.